These 12 T cell receptor beta chains share one sample of origin, sequenced in a study of T cell responses to AZD1222 COVID-19 vaccine. Libraries were prepared by immunoSEQ multiplex PCR; TCRdb keeps only in-frame clonotypes and omits some of them. The sample contains 90,000 to 150,000 clones, roughly nine tenths of which appear only once. Sequenced here: peripheral blood, sampled 28 days after the second AZD1222 dose. These receptors originate from an adult who received the AZD1222 COVID-19 vaccine.

The genes are TRBV5-4 and TRBJ2-7; D is unclear. Trimming took 4 bases from V and 0 from J, leaving 11 bases between them. Germline CDR1 reads SGHNT; CDR2 reads YYREEE (reference sequence). The CDR3 sequence is 14 residues long. The CDR3 region has the DNA TGTGCCAGCAGCAACGGACCCAGCTCCTACGAGCAGTACTTC. Translating it yields CASSNGPSSYEQYF.

The chain combines TRBV2 with TRBJ2-7, with 8 bases lining up with TRBD1. J was trimmed by 2 bases and V by 3 bases; bases with no gene match: 6. CDR1 is SNHLY and CDR2 is FYNNEI in the germline V gene. CDR3 length equals 15 residues. This CDR3 reads CASSDRTGPTYEQYF. The CDR3 bases are TGTGCCAGCAGTGATCGGACAGGGCCGACCTACGAGCAGTACTTC.

The chain combines TRBV5-1 with TRBJ2-1; 10 nucleotides match TRBD2. CDR1 is SGHRS, CDR2 YFSETQ, per germline. This CDR3 is 17 amino acids long. The V gene end was trimmed by 5 bases and the J gene end by 7 bases; junction bases not matched to a gene: 15. Here the CDR3 DNA reads TGCGCCAGCAGTTCCCCCGCTCTAGCGGGGGCCCTAAATGAGCAGTTCTTC. This translates into CASSSPALAGALNEQFF.

The chain combines TRBV11-3 with TRBJ2-7; 9 nucleotides line up with TRBD1. The CDR3 loop spans 12 amino acids. The germline gives CDR1 SGHNT, CDR2 YENEEA. Germline trimming cut 5 bases from V and 7 bases from J; bases unmatched to any gene: 3. The CDR3 loop reads CASSPGTGEQYF. The CDR3 coding sequence is TGTGCCAGCAGCCCCGGGACAGGGGAGCAGTACTTC.

This clone is a singleton in its sample. V usage is TRBV9 and J usage is TRBJ1-2; possibly TRBD1 for D (5 bases). Trimming stripped 1 base from V and 6 bases from J, with 10 bases between. The CDR3 sequence is 13 residues long. Germline CDR1 is SGDLS and CDR2 is YYNGEE. CDR3 sequence (DNA): TGTGCCAGCAGCGTATTGGGGACGCATGGCTACACCTTC. It specifies CASSVLGTHGYTF. The full variable domain, in which reference TRBV9 and TRBJ1-2 provide the parts outside the CDR3, is DSGVTQTPKHLITATGQRVTLRCSPRSGDLSVYWYQQSLDQGLQFLIQYYNGEERAKGNILERFSAQQFPDLHSELNLSSLELGDSALYFCASSVLGTHGYTFGSGTRLTVV.

CDR3 sequence reads: CAWSVRPQDEQFF. CDR3 nucleotides: TGTGCCTGGAGTGTACGGCCGCAGGATGAGCAGTTCTTC. The chain couples TRBV30 to TRBJ2-1; D gene unclear. The CDR3 is 13 residues long. Trimming removed 0 bases from V and 8 bases from J, with 11 bases in between. Per the germline V gene, CDR1 is GTSNPN and CDR2 is SVGIG (reference sequence).

Only a few counts were recorded for this clone. V is TRBV27 and J is TRBJ1-6; no reliable D call. Trimming took 0 bases from V and 13 from J, leaving 16 bases between them. This CDR3 region has 15 residues. Germline CDR1 and CDR2: MNHEY and SMNVEV (reference sequence). The CDR3 reads CASSLSSSPGRPLHF. The CDR3 bases are TGTGCCAGCAGTTTATCTTCCTCCCCGGGCCGGCCCCTCCACTTT.

The gene calls are TRBV7-9 and TRBJ2-3; 11 bases map to TRBD2. The CDR3 extends over 16 amino acids. Per germline, CDR1 SEHNR and CDR2 FQNEAQ (reference sequence). Unmatched junction bases numbered 10, after V lost 5 bases and J lost 6 bases. CDR3 protein: CASSQQRASGGDTQYF. As DNA, the CDR3 is TGTGCCAGCAGCCAACAGCGCGCTAGCGGGGGGGATACGCAGTATTTT.

This sequence joins TRBV28 and TRBJ2-1; 8 positions match TRBD1. Germline values: CDR1 MDHEN, CDR2 SYDVKM. The CDR3 is 14 residues long. The V segment lost 5 bases and the J segment 6 bases; nucleotides outside the gene matches: 6. The CDR3 sequence is CASSHRDRSNEQFF. In DNA form, the CDR3 reads TGTGCCAGCAGTCACCGGGACAGGTCCAATGAGCAGTTCTTC.

The chain employs TRBV7-2 and TRBJ2-5, with unresolved D. Trimming took off 5 bases at V and 1 base at J, with 8 bases between the two ends. Per germline, CDR1 SGHTA and CDR2 FQGNSA. This CDR3 is 13 amino acids long. The CDR3 DNA sequence: TGTGCCAGCAGCGCCACTACCCAAGAGACCCAGTACTTC. This gives the protein CASSATTQETQYF. The full variable domain, with the rest looked up from reference TRBV7-2 and TRBJ2-5, is GAGVSQSPSNKVTEKGKDVELRCDPISGHTALYWYRQSLGQGLEFLIYFQGNSAPDKSGLPSDRFSAERTGGSVSTLTIQRTQQEDSAVYLCASSATTQETQYFGPGTRLLVL.

This sequence joins TRBV5-1 and TRBJ1-2, with D possibly TRBD1 on 5 matching bases. The CDR3 is made up of 14 amino acids. Germline V lookup: CDR1 SGHRS, CDR2 YFSETQ. The V end was cut by 0 bases, the J end by 6 bases, with 12 bases between. The CDR3 nucleotides read TGCGCCAGCAGCTTGGGGGGGACCTCTGATGGCTACACCTTC. This translates into CASSLGGTSDGYTF.

The chain is built from TRBV30 and TRBJ2-7; 9 nucleotides align to TRBD1. V was pared by 3 bases and J by 4 bases, with 4 bases of the junction left unmatched. This CDR3 region has 13 residues. Germline values: CDR1 GTSNPN, CDR2 SVGIG (reference sequence). Here the CDR3 DNA reads TGTGCCTGGAGCTCACAGGGGGCTTACGAGCAGTACTTC. Amino acids: CAWSSQGAYEQYF.